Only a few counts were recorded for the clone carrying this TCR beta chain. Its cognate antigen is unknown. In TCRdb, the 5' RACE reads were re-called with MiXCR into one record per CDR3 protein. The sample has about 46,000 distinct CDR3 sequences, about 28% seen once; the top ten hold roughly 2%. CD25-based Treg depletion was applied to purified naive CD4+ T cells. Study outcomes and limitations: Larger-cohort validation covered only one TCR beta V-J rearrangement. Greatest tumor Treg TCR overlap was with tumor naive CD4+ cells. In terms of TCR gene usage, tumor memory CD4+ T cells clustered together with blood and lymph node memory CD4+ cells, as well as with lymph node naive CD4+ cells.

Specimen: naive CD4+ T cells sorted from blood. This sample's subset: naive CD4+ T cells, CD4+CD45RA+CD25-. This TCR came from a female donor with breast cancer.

The CDR3 loop reads CATSDLRAAGELFF. The CDR3 region has the DNA TGTGCCACCAGTGATTTGAGGGCTGCCGGGGAGCTGTTTTTT. The genes are TRBV24-1 and TRBJ2-2, with D unclear. The ends were cut back, 0 bases at V and 6 bases at J, with 7 bases in the middle. Germline V gene sequence: CDR1 KGHDR, CDR2 SFDVKD. The CDR3 totals 14 residues.